These 20 T cell receptor beta chains share one sample of origin, sequenced in a study of T cells expressing NK-cell markers. TCRdb reprocessed the 5' RACE reads, keeping one entry per CDR3 protein, no DNA. In all, the sample yields 250,000 to 300,000 distinct CDR3 sequences. The sample taken for sequencing was blood T cells: a sorted CD56 or NKG2C T cell subset, CD4+ or CD8+ T cells, or bulk PBMC T cells (not recorded which). All receptors derive from a man between 18 and 35 years old in good health.

The V and J genes are TRBV5-1 and TRBJ2-7; TCRdb names TRBD1, which stays unverified in the absence of DNA. Germline V gene lookup returns CDR1 SGHRS and CDR2 YFSETQ. This CDR3 is built from 13 residues. The chain's CDR3 is CASSLAQGYEQYF. The full variable domain, its missing parts supplied by reference TRBV5-1 and TRBJ2-7, is KAGVTQTPRYLIKTRGQQVTLSCSPISGHRSVSWYQQTPGQGLQFLFEYFSETQRNKGNFPGRFSGRQFSNSRSEMNVSTLELGDSALYLCASSLAQGYEQYFGPGTRLTVT.

The chain uses TRBV20-1 and TRBJ2-2. In germline, CDR1 is DFQATT, CDR2 SNEGSKA (reference sequence). This CDR3 region has 17 residues. The CDR3 region is CSARAELSRLTTGELFF.

The chain recombines TRBV20-1 with TRBJ1-1; TCRdb's assignment of TRBD1 cannot be checked, as there is no DNA. Germline CDR1 is DFQATT and CDR2 is SNEGSKA (reference sequence). This CDR3 contains 14 residues. CDR3 loop: CSALTGGTDTEAFF.

V gene TRBV12-3 or TRBV12-4 combines with J gene TRBJ2-3. CDR3 length equals 13 residues. The chain's CDR3 is CASSLLLGDTQYF.

V gene TRBV7-9 combines with J gene TRBJ1-4; the TCRdb D gene call, TRBD1, has no DNA to confirm it. The CDR3 has 15 residues. Germline values: CDR1 SEHNR, CDR2 FQNEAQ (reference sequence). CDR3 amino acids: CASSIDRGFNEKLFF.

This chain links TRBV7-9 with TRBJ2-1; the D gene TCRdb calls, TRBD1, cannot be checked with no DNA. Germline V gives CDR1 SEHNR, CDR2 FQNEAQ (reference sequence). The CDR3 is 16 amino acids. The CDR3 region is CASSPGTGGSYNEQFF.

The rearrangement uses TRBV20-1 and TRBJ2-1; there is no DNA to check the TCRdb D call of TRBD2. In germline, CDR1 is DFQATT, CDR2 SNEGSKA (reference sequence). This CDR3 spans 13 amino acids. CDR3 sequence: CSATSVGYNEQFF.

The V gene is TRBV20-1, the J gene TRBJ2-1. This CDR3 contains 14 residues. CDR1 is DFQATT, CDR2 SNEGSKA, per germline (reference sequence). CDR3 residues: CSARDPKVTVEQFF.

The V gene is TRBV20-1, the J gene TRBJ2-5; there is no DNA to check the TCRdb D call of TRBD1. CDR3 length: 14 amino acids. Per germline, CDR1 DFQATT and CDR2 SNEGSKA (reference sequence). CDR3 residues: CSAKKQGAGETQYF.

The chain couples TRBV10-3 to TRBJ2-1; the D call from TCRdb, TRBD1, cannot be confirmed without DNA. Germline CDR1 and CDR2: ENHRY and SYGVKD. This CDR3 has 14 residues. This CDR3 is CAISPRQVIDEQFF.

The rearrangement joins TRBV7-2 to TRBJ2-7. The CDR3 contains 12 residues. CDR1 is SGHTA, CDR2 FQGNSA, per germline. The CDR3 protein is CASSFSSHSQYF. The full variable domain, its missing parts supplied by reference TRBV7-2 and TRBJ2-7, is GAGVSQSPSNKVTEKGKDVELRCDPISGHTALYWYRQSLGQGLEFLIYFQGNSAPDKSGLPSDRFSAERTGGSVSTLTIQRTQQEDSAVYLCASSFSSHSQYFGPGTRLTVT.

The chain couples TRBV3-1 to TRBJ1-1; TCRdb returns TRBD1, unconfirmable since there is no DNA. The CDR3 contains 18 residues. CDR1 is LGHDT, CDR2 YNNKEL, per germline (reference sequence). This CDR3 is CASSQGKASGTANTEAFF.

The V and J genes are TRBV4-2 and TRBJ1-2; without DNA, the TCRdb call of TRBD1 cannot be checked. The CDR3 has 13 residues. In germline, CDR1 is LGHNA, CDR2 YNFKEQ. CDR3 sequence: CASSRDRVDGYTF.

The chain carries TRBV20-1 and TRBJ1-5; as DNA is missing, the TRBD1 call by TCRdb cannot be tested. The length of the CDR3 is 15 residues. The germline V gene encodes CDR1 DFQATT and CDR2 SNEGSKA (reference sequence). The CDR3 here is CSARVAGGGNQPQHF.

The chain carries TRBV25-1 and TRBJ2-5. CDR3 size: 14 residues. Germline CDR1 and CDR2: MGHDK and SYGVNS. CDR3 region: CASSGAEKIETQYF.

The chain links TRBV6-5 to TRBJ1-5. Germline CDR1 is MNHEY and CDR2 is SVGAGI. The CDR3 loop spans 16 amino acids. This chain's CDR3 is CASSYSTPDSNQPQHF.

The chain has TRBV6-2 or TRBV6-3 and TRBJ2-1; TCRdb's D gene call, TRBD2, goes unchecked for lack of DNA. Germline V gives CDR1 MNHEY, CDR2 SVGEGT. The CDR3 sequence is 13 residues long. This CDR3 is CASSWTSGGEQFF.

The V gene is TRBV7-2, the J gene TRBJ2-1; absent DNA, TCRdb's TRBD1 call cannot be checked. The length of the CDR3 is 15 residues. Per germline, CDR1 SGHTA and CDR2 FQGNSA. The CDR3 sequence: CASSRGGTSYNEQFF.

This chain joins TRBV11-1 and TRBJ2-1. Per germline, CDR1 SGHAT and CDR2 FQDESV (reference sequence). The CDR3 totals 16 residues. The CDR3 is CASSLHGGSSYNEQFF.

The chain employs TRBV7-6 and TRBJ2-7; the TRBD2 assignment by TCRdb is unverifiable without DNA. The CDR3 is made up of 14 amino acids. The germline gives CDR1 SGHVS, CDR2 FNYEAQ. CDR3 in amino acids: CASSLGVGLDEQYF.